One and the same sample provided the 12 T cell receptor beta chains below, sequenced in a study of blood T cells in healthy people across ages (dated by TCRdb to the mid-2010s). Preparation of the library involved 5' RACE. Sequenced using an Illumina HiSeq 2500. The second PCR ran for about 6 to 11 cycles and used a J-beta primer mix along with a sample-barcoded 5' primer. The public reads were reprocessed in TCRdb via fastp at Q25 and MiXCR, keeping in-frame beta chains. Identical CDR3 proteins give one entry, which carries the most common genes and DNA. This sample holds 780,000 or so distinct CDR3 sequences; just under 25% were observed only once. The biggest ten clones account for more than 3% of the sample. This sample also appeared in a second study, on T cells of mothers and their children.

The sample taken for sequencing was blood. The receptors stem from a boy aged 5-17 years in good health.

The rearrangement links TRBV28 to TRBJ1-1; 11 bases are a match to TRBD1. Trimming took 11 bases from V and 5 from J; bases not matched to a gene: 7. The germline V gene has CDR1 MDHEN and CDR2 SYDVKM. The CDR3 has 13 residues. The CDR3 here is CALRGTGGTEAFF. CDR3 nucleotide sequence: TGTGCCCTCCGTGGGACAGGGGGGACTGAAGCTTTCTTT.

V gene TRBV6-2 or TRBV6-3 combines with J gene TRBJ2-5, with D unresolved. The CDR3 runs 13 residues. V lost 3 bases to trimming and J lost 5 bases, with 10 bases between them. Germline-derived CDR1 and CDR2 are MNHEY and SVGEGT. In DNA, the CDR3 is TGTGCCAGCAGTTATTTGGGGAAGGAGACCCAGTACTTC. It specifies CASSYLGKETQYF.

This sequence joins TRBV19 and TRBJ2-7; D gene ambiguous. The CDR3 is 13 amino acids. Between the trimmed V and J ends, which lost 0 bases and 1 base, there was a span of 4 bases. Germline values: CDR1 LNHDA, CDR2 SQIVND (reference sequence). CDR3 sequence: CASSIDLSYEQYF. The CDR3 DNA follows: TGTGCCAGTAGTATAGATCTATCCTACGAGCAGTACTTC.

The chain couples TRBV5-1 to TRBJ1-2, with a tentative D call TRBD1 (5 bases). Germline CDR1 is SGHRS and CDR2 is YFSETQ. The CDR3 contains 16 residues. Trimming removed 4 bases at V and 3 bases at J, with 19 bases between. The CDR3 is CASSPETGTADYGYTF. CDR3 DNA sequence: TGCGCCAGCAGCCCAGAGACCGGGACGGCCGACTATGGCTACACCTTC.

The chain is built from TRBV29-1 and TRBJ2-5, with 11 nucleotides matching TRBD2. Germline values: CDR1 SQVTM, CDR2 ANQGSEA. This CDR3 comprises 15 residues. Unmatched junction bases numbered 7, after V lost 2 bases and J lost 5 bases. CDR3 amino acids: CSVENRLAGSETQYF. The CDR3 nucleotides are TGCAGCGTTGAAAATCGACTAGCGGGGAGTGAGACCCAGTACTTC.

A remark on this clonotype: At one end, the junction sequence differs from germline, possibly due to a read error. V gene TRBV6-2 or TRBV6-3 combines with J gene TRBJ2-1; possibly TRBD2 for D (6 bases). The V gene's germline CDR1 is MNHEY and CDR2 SVGEGT. The CDR3 extends over 14 amino acids. Written as DNA, the CDR3 is TGTGCCAGCGGACGGCGGGACTCCTACAACGAGCAGTTCTTC. This sequence encodes CASGRRDSYNEQFF.

The V call is TRBV6-2 or TRBV6-3, the J call TRBJ2-7; 8 bases are shared with TRBD2. Germline values: CDR1 MNHEY, CDR2 SVGEGT. With V trimmed by 2 bases and J by 6 bases, 9 bases remained unmatched. The length of the CDR3 is 15 residues. The DNA for the CDR3 is TGTGCCAGCAGTTACCGAGGGACTAGGCTGGCCGAGCAGTACTTC. This sequence encodes CASSYRGTRLAEQYF.

The chain uses TRBV20-1 and TRBJ2-7; 9 bases align to TRBD1. This CDR3 region has 16 residues. Per the germline V gene, CDR1 is DFQATT and CDR2 is SNEGSKA (reference sequence). Trimming took 6 bases from V and 1 from J; bases not matched to a gene: 13. The CDR3 loop is CSAKNRDRVASYEQYF. DNA of the CDR3: TGCAGTGCCAAGAACCGGGACAGGGTAGCGTCCTACGAGCAGTACTTC.

The chain carries TRBV7-3 and TRBJ2-1, with 9 bases identical to TRBD1. Trimming cost V 3 bases and J 6 bases; bases outside gene matches: 6. Germline assignment: CDR1 SGHTA and CDR2 FQGTGA. The CDR3 is 15 residues long. Here the CDR3 DNA reads TGTGCCAGCAGCTTCGGGACAGGGTCATTCAATGAGCAGTTCTTC. Its translation is CASSFGTGSFNEQFF.

The rearrangement links TRBV27 to TRBJ2-1, with D possibly matching TRBD1 (6 bases). Gene TRBJ2-5 matches the end of the DNA better, so the J call may be wrong. Germline V gene data show CDR1 as MNHEY and CDR2 as SMNVEV (reference sequence). This CDR3 is 16 amino acids long. The CDR3 DNA is TGTGCCAGCAGTTTATCTTTAGACCCTAGGGGGGAGACCCAGTACTTC. This encodes CASSLSLDPRGETQYF.

Details on this clonotype: The junction departs from germline at one end; a sequencing error may be responsible. The chain links TRBV11-2 to TRBJ1-1; no clear D. The CDR3 sequence is 14 residues long. The V gene's germline CDR1 is SGHAT and CDR2 FQNNGV. CDR3 in amino acids: CAGSLGQIRAEAFF. Here the CDR3 DNA reads TGTGCCGGCAGCTTAGGTCAGATACGGGCTGAAGCTTTCTTT. The full variable domain, its missing parts supplied by reference TRBV11-2 and TRBJ1-1, is EAGVAQSPRYKIIEKRQSVAFWCNPISGHATLYWYQQILGQGPKLLIQFQNNGVVDDSQLPKDRFSAERLKGVDSTLKIQPAKLEDSAVYLCAGSLGQIRAEAFFGQGTRLTVV.

The V gene is TRBV29-1, the J gene TRBJ2-7; 9 positions match TRBD1. Germline V gene sequence: CDR1 SQVTM, CDR2 ANQGSEA. The CDR3 is 14 residues long. The J segment lost 1 base and the V segment lost 7 bases, leaving 8 bases of the junction unmatched. The chain's CDR3 is CSAGAGTGSYEQYF. The CDR3 DNA sequence: TGCAGCGCTGGTGCCGGGACAGGGTCCTACGAGCAGTACTTC.